The subject of this entry is one T cell receptor beta chain. Its antigen is not known. 5'-RACE, quantitative and with molecular barcodes, yielded the TCR beta libraries. One entry per CDR3 protein results from TCRdb running MiXCR on the 5' RACE reads. The table records just under 550,000 distinct CDR3 sequences, roughly 13% of them present only once. The record originates from a study of CD8 T cells in ankylosing spondylitis. Whole-study findings and limits: Significant enrichment of disease-linked clones was reported in matched ankylosing spondylitis synovial fluid. With a CD8+ phenotype, disease-linked clones were relatively rare in peripheral blood. A motif of under ten highly homologous TCR beta variants was seen as apparently characteristic of ankylosing spondylitis blood. Before this, some motif variants had been reported in reactive arthritis synovial fluid and blood.

The CDR3 has 17 amino acids. The ends were cut back, 0 bases at V and 6 bases at J, with 18 bases in the middle. CDR1 is LNHDA and CDR2 is SQIVND in the germline V gene (reference sequence). The chain employs TRBV19 and TRBJ2-1; D call uncertain. The sequence came from a male donor with ankylosing spondylitis. The sequenced sample consisted of blood, either unsorted or a sorted T cell fraction (not recorded which). Here the CDR3 DNA reads TGTGCCAGTAGTATAGATATTCTGGGGTATATACTCAATGAGCAGTTCTTC. It yields the protein CASSIDILGYILNEQFF.